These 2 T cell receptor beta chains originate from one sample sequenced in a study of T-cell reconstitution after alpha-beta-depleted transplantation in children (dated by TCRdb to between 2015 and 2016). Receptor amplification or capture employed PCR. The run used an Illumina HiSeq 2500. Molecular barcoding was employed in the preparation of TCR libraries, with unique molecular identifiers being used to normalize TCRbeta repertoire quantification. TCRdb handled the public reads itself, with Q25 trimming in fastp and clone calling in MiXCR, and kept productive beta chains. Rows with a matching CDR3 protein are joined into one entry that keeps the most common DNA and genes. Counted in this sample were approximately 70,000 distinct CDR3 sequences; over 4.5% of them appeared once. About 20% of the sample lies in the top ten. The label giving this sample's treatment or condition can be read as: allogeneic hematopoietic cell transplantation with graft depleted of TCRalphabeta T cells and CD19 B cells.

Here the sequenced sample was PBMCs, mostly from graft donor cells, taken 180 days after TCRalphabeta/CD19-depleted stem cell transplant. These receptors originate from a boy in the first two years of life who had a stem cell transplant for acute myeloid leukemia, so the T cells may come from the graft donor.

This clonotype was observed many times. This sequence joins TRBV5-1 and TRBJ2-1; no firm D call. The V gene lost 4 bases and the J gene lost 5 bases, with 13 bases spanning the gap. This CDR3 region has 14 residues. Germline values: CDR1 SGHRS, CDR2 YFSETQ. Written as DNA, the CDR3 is TGCGCCAGCAGCCCCCCCGACGTGAACAATGAGCAGTTCTTC. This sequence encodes CASSPPDVNNEQFF.

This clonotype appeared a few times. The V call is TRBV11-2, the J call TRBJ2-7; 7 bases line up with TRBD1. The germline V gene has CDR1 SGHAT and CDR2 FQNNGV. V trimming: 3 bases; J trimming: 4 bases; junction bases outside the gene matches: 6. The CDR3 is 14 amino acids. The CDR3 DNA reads TGTGCCAGCAGCTTGTGGCCGACAGGGTACGAGCAGTACGTC. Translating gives CASSLWPTGYEQYV.